A selection of T cell receptor beta chains follows, all from one sample in a study of T cell responses to AZD1222 COVID-19 vaccine. TCRdb's table, derived via immunoSEQ multiplex PCR, lists solely in-frame clones and lacks some. The sample lists approximately 50,000 clones, 75% to 90% occurring once. Here the sequenced sample was peripheral blood, taken on day 0 of AZD1222 vaccination. The receptors stem from an adult in good health. CDR3s include the opening cysteine and the closing phenylalanine or tryptophan. The order of the fields is clone size, V gene, J gene, D gene, CDR3 protein, CDR3 DNA. A D gene is named only where the DNA matches it firmly. Clone size is shown for a subset of rows, as once, few, many or a class of expanded clone.

-	TRBV24-1	TRBJ2-2	TRBD2	CATSDLGLAGDMAGELFF	TGTGCCACCAGTGATTTGGGACTAGCGGGAGACATGGCCGGGGAGCTGTTTTTT
-	TRBV9	TRBJ2-7	TRBD2	CASSAGTSSYEQYF	TGTGCCAGCAGCGCCGGGACTAGCTCCTACGAGCAGTACTTC
-	TRBV9	TRBJ2-1	TRBD2	CASSVAPSGSSNEQFF	TGTGCCAGCAGCGTAGCCCCCAGCGGGAGTAGCAATGAGCAGTTCTTC
once	TRBV5-1	TRBJ1-1	TRBD1	CASGTGGATEAFF	TGCGCCAGCGGGACAGGGGGAGCAACTGAAGCTTTCTTT
-	TRBV6-5	TRBJ2-1	TRBD2	CASSIAGSVYNEQFF	TGTGCCAGCAGCATAGCGGGCAGCGTCTACAATGAGCAGTTCTTC
-	TRBV11-2	TRBJ2-7	TRBD2	CASSLDVPAGVYEQYF	TGTGCCAGCAGCTTAGATGTCCCAGCGGGAGTCTACGAGCAGTACTTC
-	TRBV5-1	TRBJ2-1	TRBD2	CASSLANSGRSNEQFF	TGCGCCAGCAGCTTGGCCAATAGCGGGAGATCGAATGAGCAGTTCTTC
-	TRBV9	TRBJ1-1	-	CASSVDDRRGTEAFF	TGTGCCAGCAGCGTCGACGACAGGAGGGGCACTGAAGCTTTCTTT
once	TRBV11-2	TRBJ2-1	-	CASSLVREQFF	TGTGCCAGCAGCTTAGTGCGGGAGCAGTTCTTC
-	TRBV7-6	TRBJ2-1	-	CASSSIGGDEQFF	TGTGCCAGCAGCTCAATAGGGGGGGATGAGCAGTTCTTC
-	TRBV19	TRBJ2-7	-	CASSALAGSYEQYF	TGTGCCAGTAGTGCCCTGGCGGGCTCCTACGAGCAGTACTTC
-	TRBV18	TRBJ2-1	-	CASSPNTGPYNEQFF	TGTGCCAGCTCACCGAACACAGGGCCTTACAATGAGCAGTTCTTC
-	TRBV6-4	TRBJ1-2	-	CASSPQGGNGYTF	TGTGCCAGCAGTCCCCAGGGAGGTAACGGCTACACCTTC
-	TRBV7-8	TRBJ1-5	-	CASRPTVDRHSNQPQHF	TGTGCCAGCAGACCTACTGTAGACAGGCATAGCAATCAGCCCCAGCATTTT
-	TRBV14	TRBJ1-6	TRBD1	CASSQDRQGLYNSPLHF	TGTGCCAGCAGCCAAGACCGACAGGGCCTCTATAATTCACCCCTCCACTTT
-	TRBV7-6	TRBJ2-6	-	CASSARFQGSGANVLTF	TGTGCCAGCAGCGCCCGCTTTCAGGGCTCTGGGGCCAACGTCCTGACTTTC
-	TRBV19	TRBJ2-5	-	CAVGPQGAGGETQYF	TGTGCGGTCGGCCCACAGGGGGCGGGGGGAGAGACCCAGTACTTC
-	TRBV2	TRBJ1-5	-	CASSVQTGNQPQHF	TGTGCCAGCAGTGTACAGACAGGAAATCAGCCCCAGCATTTT
-	TRBV5-4	TRBJ1-1	TRBD1	CASSPTGVRVTEAFF	TGTGCCAGCAGTCCTACAGGGGTTAGAGTCACTGAAGCTTTCTTT
few	TRBV5-1	TRBJ1-3	-	CASSPLRGRNTIYF	TGCGCCAGCAGCCCCTTAAGAGGTCGAAACACCATATATTTT
-	TRBV14	TRBJ2-5	TRBD2	CASSQGLAGVGGFQETQYF	TGTGCCAGCAGCCAGGGTCTAGCGGGAGTCGGGGGTTTCCAAGAGACCCAGTACTTC
-	TRBV15	TRBJ2-1	-	CATSRDKHEQFF	TGTGCCACCAGCAGAGATAAGCATGAGCAGTTCTTC
-	TRBV3-1/TRBV3-2	TRBJ2-7	-	CASSLDAGTYEQYF	TGTGCCAGCAGCCTAGACGCGGGCACCTACGAGCAGTACTTC
-	TRBV7-2	TRBJ2-1	-	CASSPPRGEQFF	TGTGCCAGCAGCCCACCCCGGGGTGAGCAGTTCTTC
-	TRBV11-3	TRBJ2-3	TRBD1	CASSPQGVLTDTQYF	TGTGCCAGCAGCCCGCAGGGGGTGCTTACAGATACGCAGTATTTT
-	TRBV29-1	TRBJ1-4	-	CSAEPLGRGLGKLFF	TGCAGCGCTGAACCTCTGGGGCGCGGTTTAGGAAAACTGTTTTTT
-	TRBV6-5	TRBJ2-3	TRBD1	CASSPRGSGDTQYF	TGTGCCAGCAGTCCCAGGGGGTCCGGAGATACGCAGTATTTT
few	TRBV5-1	TRBJ1-4	TRBD1	CASRLPGTGVEKLFF	TGCGCCAGCAGACTTCCCGGGACAGGGGTGGAAAAACTGTTTTTT
-	TRBV3-1/TRBV3-2	TRBJ1-1	-	CASSLNTEAFF	TGTGCCAGCAGCCTCAACACTGAAGCTTTCTTT
-	TRBV6-4	TRBJ2-5	-	CASSRQLQETQYF	TGTGCCAGCAGTAGACAGCTACAAGAGACCCAGTACTTC
-	TRBV18	TRBJ1-1	-	CASSRAGETEAFF	TGTGCCAGCTCAAGGGCAGGGGAGACTGAAGCTTTCTTT
once	TRBV6-5	TRBJ1-1	-	CASSYSALGAGRAFF	TGTGCCAGCAGTTACTCGGCTCTGGGGGCGGGTAGAGCTTTCTTT
-	TRBV15	TRBJ1-3	-	CATSRTAGITGNTIYF	TGTGCCACCAGCAGAACCGCAGGGATTACTGGAAACACCATATATTTT
-	TRBV11-3	TRBJ2-1	-	CASSSFSSGLTYNEQFF	TGTGCCAGCAGTAGTTTTTCCAGCGGTCTAACCTACAATGAGCAGTTCTTC
-	TRBV5-1	TRBJ2-1	TRBD2	CASSSGLAGANEQFF	TGCGCCAGCAGCTCCGGACTAGCGGGAGCAAATGAGCAGTTCTTC
-	TRBV18	TRBJ2-3	TRBD2	CASSPSSLAGLSTDTQYF	TGTGCCAGCTCACCAAGTAGCCTAGCGGGGCTAAGCACAGATACGCAGTATTTT
-	TRBV5-1	TRBJ1-2	-	CASSLSELYGYTF	TGCGCCAGCAGCTTGTCGGAACTATATGGCTACACCTTC
-	TRBV7-9	TRBJ1-6	TRBD1	CASSLEGTVYNSPLHF	TGTGCCAGCAGCTTAGAGGGGACAGTATATAATTCACCCCTCCACTTT
-	TRBV18	TRBJ2-7	-	CASSGGTYEQYF	TGTGCCAGCTCAGGGGGAACCTACGAGCAGTACTTC
-	TRBV12-5	TRBJ2-3	-	CASGPDRYTQYF	TGTGCTAGTGGACCGGACAGATATACGCAGTATTTT
-	TRBV5-6	TRBJ1-2	-	CASSLDPSGYGYTF	TGTGCCAGCAGCTTGGATCCTTCAGGGTATGGCTACACCTTC
-	TRBV28	TRBJ2-1	TRBD2	CASAGTSGYNEQFF	TGTGCCAGCGCCGGGACTAGCGGTTACAATGAGCAGTTCTTC
once	TRBV6-5	TRBJ2-5	TRBD2	CASSRSGGREETQYF	TGTGCCAGCAGCCGTTCCGGGGGGAGGGAAGAGACCCAGTACTTC
-	TRBV5-4	TRBJ1-4	-	CASSSPGTREKLFF	TGTGCCAGCAGCTCACCCGGGACTCGAGAAAAACTGTTTTTT
-	TRBV7-2	TRBJ2-7	TRBD2	CASSKTSGSEYEQYF	TGTGCCAGCAGCAAGACTAGCGGGAGCGAGTACGAGCAGTACTTC
-	TRBV9	TRBJ2-2	-	CASSVVADPNTGELFF	TGTGCCAGCAGCGTAGTAGCGGACCCGAACACCGGGGAGCTGTTTTTT
-	TRBV19	TRBJ1-1	-	CASTTRGSNTEAFF	TGTGCCAGTACCACCCGAGGTTCGAACACTGAAGCTTTCTTT
-	TRBV11-2	TRBJ1-1	-	CASRLGGGTEAFF	TGTGCCAGCAGACTTGGGGGGGGCACTGAAGCTTTCTTT
-	TRBV14	TRBJ2-2	TRBD2	CASSGRGSRELFF	TGTGCCAGCAGCGGGAGGGGTAGTCGGGAGCTGTTTTTT
-	TRBV6-5	TRBJ2-7	-	CASSSRDSGYEQYF	TGTGCCAGCAGTTCGCGGGACTCCGGGTACGAGCAGTACTTC
-	TRBV14	TRBJ1-2	-	CASSQARGYGYTF	TGTGCCAGCAGCCAAGCCCGGGGATACGGCTACACCTTC